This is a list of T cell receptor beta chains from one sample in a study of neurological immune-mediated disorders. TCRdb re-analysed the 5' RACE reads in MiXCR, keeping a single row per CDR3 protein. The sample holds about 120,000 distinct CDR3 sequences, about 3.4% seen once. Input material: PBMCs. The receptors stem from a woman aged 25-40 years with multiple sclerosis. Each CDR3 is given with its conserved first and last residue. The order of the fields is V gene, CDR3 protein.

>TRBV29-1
CSVRTQSTDTQYF
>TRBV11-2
CASSLDRNNEQFF
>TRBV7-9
CASSLDDSPEAFF
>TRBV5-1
CASSLRTAYNEQFF
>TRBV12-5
CASGFGAGTGNSYEQYF
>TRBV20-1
CSAFRSNTEAFF
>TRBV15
CATSSRLTGTEQYF
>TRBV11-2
CASSDRGGITEAFF
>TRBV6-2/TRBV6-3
CASSYHDRGNQPQHF
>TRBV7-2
CASRYRAQDPEAFF
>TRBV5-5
CASTPAGSSGAGELFF
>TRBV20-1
CSARRQGAHEQYF
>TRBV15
CATSRGGTDAHGYTF
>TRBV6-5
CASSKGQGSYNEQFF
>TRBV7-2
CASSFRTSGVDNTDTQYF
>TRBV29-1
CSVRGSGYEQYF
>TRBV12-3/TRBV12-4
CASRPGQGRDEQYF
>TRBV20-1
CSASGVVGQGHGTQYF